This paragraph reports one T cell receptor (beta chain). This sample is drawn from a study of blood T cell repertoires in COVID-19. The wider study: Samples representing acute and convalescent COVID-19 were sourced from the United States, Italy and Spain. T cells, B-cell-depleted T cells, or PBMCs provided the cDNA or gDNA that served as material.

J gave up 6 bases and V 3 bases, and 6 bases lay outside the gene matches. Germline V lookup: CDR1 KGHDR, CDR2 SFDVKD. CDR3 length: 14 residues. Per the study methods: Reference gene primers were amplified, and this amplification served to estimate nucleated cell counts. Measured with immunoSEQ multiplex PCR; TCRdb has only the in-frame clones, and not every one. D and trimming come from the DNA, and the V and J calls and clone size come from that table. The table has some 200,000 clones, about 88% seen once. Sample: peripheral blood. The genes are TRBV24-1 and TRBJ1-1, with 7 bases identical to TRBD1. The sequence came from a man aged 30 to 45 with active or convalescent COVID-19. CDR3 DNA: TGTGCCACCAGTGATCGCGGGGACAGAGCTGAAGCTTTCTTT. The encoded protein is CATSDRGDRAEAFF.